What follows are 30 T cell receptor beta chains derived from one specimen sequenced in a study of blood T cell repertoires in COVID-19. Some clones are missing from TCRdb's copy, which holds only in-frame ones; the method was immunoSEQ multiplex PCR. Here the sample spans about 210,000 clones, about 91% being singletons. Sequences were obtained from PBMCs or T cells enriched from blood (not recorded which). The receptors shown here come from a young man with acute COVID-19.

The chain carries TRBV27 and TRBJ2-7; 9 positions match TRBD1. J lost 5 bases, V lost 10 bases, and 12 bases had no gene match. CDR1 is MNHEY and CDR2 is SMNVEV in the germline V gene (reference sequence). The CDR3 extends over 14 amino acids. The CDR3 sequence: CATMEMDRGHEQYF. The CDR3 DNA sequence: TGTGCCACCATGGAAATGGACAGGGGCCACGAGCAGTACTTC.

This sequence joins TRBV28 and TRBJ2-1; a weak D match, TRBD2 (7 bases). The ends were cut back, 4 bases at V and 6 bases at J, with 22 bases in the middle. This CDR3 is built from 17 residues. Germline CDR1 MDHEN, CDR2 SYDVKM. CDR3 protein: CASSSVRGGGISNEQFF. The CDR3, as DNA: TGTGCCAGCAGTTCCGTTAGAGGGGGAGGGATAAGCAATGAGCAGTTCTTC.

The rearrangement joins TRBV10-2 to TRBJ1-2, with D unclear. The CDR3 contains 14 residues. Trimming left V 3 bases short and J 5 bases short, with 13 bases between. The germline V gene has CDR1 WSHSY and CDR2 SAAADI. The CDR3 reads CASSENPRNYGYTF. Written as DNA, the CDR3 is TGCGCCAGCAGTGAAAACCCCAGGAATTATGGCTACACCTTC.

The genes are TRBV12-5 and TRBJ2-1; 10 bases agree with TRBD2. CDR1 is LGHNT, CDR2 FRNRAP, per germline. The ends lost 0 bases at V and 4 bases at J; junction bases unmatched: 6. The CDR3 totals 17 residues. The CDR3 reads CASGLVLAGTHYNEQFF. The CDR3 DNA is TGTGCTAGTGGTTTGGTACTAGCGGGAACTCATTACAATGAGCAGTTCTTC.

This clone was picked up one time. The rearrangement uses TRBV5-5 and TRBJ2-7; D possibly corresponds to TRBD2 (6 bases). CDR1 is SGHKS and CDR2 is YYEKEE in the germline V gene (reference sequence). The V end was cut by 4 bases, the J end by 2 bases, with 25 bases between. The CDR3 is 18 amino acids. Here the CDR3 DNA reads TGTGCCAGCAGCGCGAACCTCCACTTTAGCGGCGTAACCTACGAGCAGTACTTC. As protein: CASSANLHFSGVTYEQYF.

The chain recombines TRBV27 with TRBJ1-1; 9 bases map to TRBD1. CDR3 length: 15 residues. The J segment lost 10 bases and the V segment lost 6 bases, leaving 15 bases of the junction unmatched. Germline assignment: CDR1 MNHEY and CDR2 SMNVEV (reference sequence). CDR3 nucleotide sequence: TGTGCCAGCAGCTCCCCGGGACAGGGCTCCCTTGGAGCTTTCTTT. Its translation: CASSSPGQGSLGAFF.

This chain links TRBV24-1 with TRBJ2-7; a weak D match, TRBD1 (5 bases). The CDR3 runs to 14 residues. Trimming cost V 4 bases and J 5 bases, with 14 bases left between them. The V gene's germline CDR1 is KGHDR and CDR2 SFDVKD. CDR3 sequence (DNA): TGTGCCACCAGTGACAAGACAGTTTCCCACGAGCAGTACTTC. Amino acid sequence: CATSDKTVSHEQYF.

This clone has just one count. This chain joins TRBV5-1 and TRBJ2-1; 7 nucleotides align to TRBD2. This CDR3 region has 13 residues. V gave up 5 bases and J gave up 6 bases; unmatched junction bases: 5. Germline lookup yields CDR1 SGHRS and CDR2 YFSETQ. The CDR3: CASRLAFSNEQFF. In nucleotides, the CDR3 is TGCGCCAGCAGACTAGCGTTCTCCAATGAGCAGTTCTTC.

Here the CDR3 reads CASTNGLGGPQHF. DNA for the CDR3: TGTGCCAGCACCAACGGGTTGGGTGGGCCCCAGCATTTT. The V gene is TRBV12-3 or TRBV12-4, the J gene TRBJ1-5, with no clear D. The CDR3 consists of 13 residues. Trimming removed 7 bases at V and 9 bases at J, with 16 bases between.

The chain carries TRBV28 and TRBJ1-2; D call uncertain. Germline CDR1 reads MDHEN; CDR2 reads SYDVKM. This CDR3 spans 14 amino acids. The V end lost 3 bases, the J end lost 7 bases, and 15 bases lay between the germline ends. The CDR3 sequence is CASSFAGNTGGYTF. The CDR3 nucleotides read TGTGCCAGCAGTTTTGCGGGGAATACCGGTGGCTACACCTTC.

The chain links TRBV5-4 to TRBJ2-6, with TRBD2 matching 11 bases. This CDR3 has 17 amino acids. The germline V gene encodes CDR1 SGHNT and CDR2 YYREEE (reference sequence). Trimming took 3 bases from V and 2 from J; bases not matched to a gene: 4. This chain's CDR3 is CASSSGLAAAGANVLTF. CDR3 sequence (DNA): TGTGCCAGCAGCTCGGGACTAGCGGCTGCTGGGGCCAACGTCCTGACTTTC.

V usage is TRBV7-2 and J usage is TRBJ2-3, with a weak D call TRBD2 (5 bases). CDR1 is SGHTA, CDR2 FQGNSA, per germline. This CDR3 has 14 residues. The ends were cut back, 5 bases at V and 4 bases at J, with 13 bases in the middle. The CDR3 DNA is TGTGCCAGCAGCCCCCCCCAGGAGGCAGATACGCAGTATTTT. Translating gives CASSPPQEADTQYF.

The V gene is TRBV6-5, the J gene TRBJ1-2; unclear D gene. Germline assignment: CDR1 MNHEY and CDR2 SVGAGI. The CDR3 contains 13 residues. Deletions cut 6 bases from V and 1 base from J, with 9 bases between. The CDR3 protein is CASRASLNYGYTF. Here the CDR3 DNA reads TGTGCCAGCAGAGCTTCCCTTAACTATGGCTACACCTTC.

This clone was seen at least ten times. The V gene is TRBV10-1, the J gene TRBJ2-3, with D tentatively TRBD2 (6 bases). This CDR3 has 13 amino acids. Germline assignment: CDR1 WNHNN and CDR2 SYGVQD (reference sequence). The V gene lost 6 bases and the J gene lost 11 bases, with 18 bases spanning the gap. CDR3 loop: CASSAGGGRGQYF. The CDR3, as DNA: TGCGCCAGCAGCGCCGGGGGAGGAAGAGGGCAGTATTTT.

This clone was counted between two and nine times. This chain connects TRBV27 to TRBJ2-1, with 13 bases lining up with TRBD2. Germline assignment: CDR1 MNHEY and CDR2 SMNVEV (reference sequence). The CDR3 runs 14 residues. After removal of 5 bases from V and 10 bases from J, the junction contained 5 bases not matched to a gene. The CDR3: CASSGLAGDREQFF. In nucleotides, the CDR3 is TGTGCCAGCAGTGGACTAGCGGGAGATCGGGAGCAGTTCTTC.

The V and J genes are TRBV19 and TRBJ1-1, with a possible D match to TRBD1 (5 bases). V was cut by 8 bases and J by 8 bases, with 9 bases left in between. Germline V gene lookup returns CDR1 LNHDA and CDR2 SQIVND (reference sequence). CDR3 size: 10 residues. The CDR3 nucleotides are TGTGCCAGTTGGGAGGGGGAAGCTTTCTTT. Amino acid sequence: CASWEGEAFF. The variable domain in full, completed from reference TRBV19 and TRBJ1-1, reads DGGITQSPKYLFRKEGQNVTLSCEQNLNHDAMYWYRQDPGQGLRLIYYSQIVNDFQKGDIAEGYSVSREKKESFPLTVTSAQKNPTAFYLCASWEGEAFFGQGTRLTVV.

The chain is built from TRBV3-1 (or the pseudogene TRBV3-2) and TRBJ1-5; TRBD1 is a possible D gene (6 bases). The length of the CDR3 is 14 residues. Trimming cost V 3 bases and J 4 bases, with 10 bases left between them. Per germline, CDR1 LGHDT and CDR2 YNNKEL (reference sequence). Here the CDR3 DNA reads TGTGCCAGCAGCCAGGGGGGGGCTAATCAGCCCCAGCATTTT. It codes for CASSQGGANQPQHF.

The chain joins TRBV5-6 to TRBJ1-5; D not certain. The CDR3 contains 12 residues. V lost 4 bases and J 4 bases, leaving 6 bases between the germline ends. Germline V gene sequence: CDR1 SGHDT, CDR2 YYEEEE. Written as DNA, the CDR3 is TGTGCCAGCAGCGGCCAAAATCAGCCCCAGCATTTT. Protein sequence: CASSGQNQPQHF.

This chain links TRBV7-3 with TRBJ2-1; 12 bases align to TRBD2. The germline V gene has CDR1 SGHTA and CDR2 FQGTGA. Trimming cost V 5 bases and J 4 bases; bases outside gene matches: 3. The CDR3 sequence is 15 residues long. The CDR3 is CASSVLAGGYNEQFF. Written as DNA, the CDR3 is TGTGCCAGCAGCGTTCTAGCGGGAGGGTACAATGAGCAGTTCTTC.

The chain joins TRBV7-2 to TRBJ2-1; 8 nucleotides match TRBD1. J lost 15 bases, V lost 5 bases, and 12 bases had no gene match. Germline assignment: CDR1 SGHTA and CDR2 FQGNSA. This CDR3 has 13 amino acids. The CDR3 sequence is CASSPGQGRDPFF. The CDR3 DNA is TGTGCCAGCAGCCCTGGACAGGGACGTGATCCGTTCTTC.

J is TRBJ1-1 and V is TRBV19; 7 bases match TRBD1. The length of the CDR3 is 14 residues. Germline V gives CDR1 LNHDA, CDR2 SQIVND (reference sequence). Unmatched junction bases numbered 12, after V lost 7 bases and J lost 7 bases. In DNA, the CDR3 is TGTGCCAGTAAGGGGGCGAGGCTGGCGAGTGAAGCTTTCTTT. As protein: CASKGARLASEAFF.

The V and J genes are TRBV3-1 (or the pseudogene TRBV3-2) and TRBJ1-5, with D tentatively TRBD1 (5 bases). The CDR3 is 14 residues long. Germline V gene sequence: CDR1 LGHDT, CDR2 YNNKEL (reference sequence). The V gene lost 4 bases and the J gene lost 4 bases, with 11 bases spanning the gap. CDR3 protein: CASSLGLINQPQHF. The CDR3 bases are TGTGCCAGCAGCCTGGGACTGATAAATCAGCCCCAGCATTTT.

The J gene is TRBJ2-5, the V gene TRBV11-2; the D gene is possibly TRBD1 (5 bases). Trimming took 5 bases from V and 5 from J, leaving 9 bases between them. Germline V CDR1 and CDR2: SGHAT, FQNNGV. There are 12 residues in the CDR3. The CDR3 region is CASSLKGETQYF. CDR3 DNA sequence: TGTGCCAGCAGCCTCAAGGGGGAGACCCAGTACTTC. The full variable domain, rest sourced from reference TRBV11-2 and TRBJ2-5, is EAGVAQSPRYKIIEKRQSVAFWCNPISGHATLYWYQQILGQGPKLLIQFQNNGVVDDSQLPKDRFSAERLKGVDSTLKIQPAKLEDSAVYLCASSLKGETQYFGPGTRLLVL.

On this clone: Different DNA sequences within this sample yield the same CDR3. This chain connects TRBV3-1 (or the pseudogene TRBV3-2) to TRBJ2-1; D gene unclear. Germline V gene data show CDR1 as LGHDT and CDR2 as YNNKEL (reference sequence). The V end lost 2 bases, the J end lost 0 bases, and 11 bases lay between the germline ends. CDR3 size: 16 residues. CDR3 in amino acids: CASSQPLGSSYNEQFF. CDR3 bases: TGTGCCAGCAGCCAACCGTTGGGCAGCTCCTACAATGAGCAGTTCTTC.

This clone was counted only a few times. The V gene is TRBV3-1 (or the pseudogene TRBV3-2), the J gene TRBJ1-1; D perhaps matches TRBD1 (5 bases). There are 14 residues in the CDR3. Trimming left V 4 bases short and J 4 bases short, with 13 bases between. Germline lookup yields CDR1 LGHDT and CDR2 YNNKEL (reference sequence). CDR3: CASSLIGGGTEAFF. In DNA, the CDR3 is TGTGCCAGCAGCCTTATCGGGGGGGGCACTGAAGCTTTCTTT.

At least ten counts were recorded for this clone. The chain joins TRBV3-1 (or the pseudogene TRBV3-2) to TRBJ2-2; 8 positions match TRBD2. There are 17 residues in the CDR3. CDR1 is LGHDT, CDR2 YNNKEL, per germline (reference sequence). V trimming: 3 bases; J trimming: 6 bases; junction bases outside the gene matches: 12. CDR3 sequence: CASSQFLSGSLAGELFF. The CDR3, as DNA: TGTGCCAGCAGCCAGTTTTTAAGCGGGAGTCTTGCCGGGGAGCTGTTTTTT.

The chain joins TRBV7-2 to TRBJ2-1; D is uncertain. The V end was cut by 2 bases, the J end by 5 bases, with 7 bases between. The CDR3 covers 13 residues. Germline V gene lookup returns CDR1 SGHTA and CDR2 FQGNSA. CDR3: CASSLTKHNEQFF. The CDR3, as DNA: TGTGCCAGCAGCTTAACTAAACACAATGAGCAGTTCTTC.

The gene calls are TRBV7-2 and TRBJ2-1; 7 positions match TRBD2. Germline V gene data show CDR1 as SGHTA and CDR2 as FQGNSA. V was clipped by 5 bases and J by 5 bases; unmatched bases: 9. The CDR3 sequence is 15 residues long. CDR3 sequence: CASSPSSAGDNEQFF. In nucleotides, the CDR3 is TGTGCCAGCAGCCCGTCTTCTGCGGGAGACAATGAGCAGTTCTTC.

The CDR3 DNA follows: TGTGCCAGCGCGGACTCTTCCTCTGGAAACACCATATATTTT. Protein sequence: CASADSSSGNTIYF. The chain carries TRBV3-1 (or the pseudogene TRBV3-2) and TRBJ1-3; D uncertain. Trimming removed 8 bases from V and 0 bases from J, with 11 bases in between. In germline, CDR1 is LGHDT, CDR2 YNNKEL (reference sequence). The CDR3 contains 14 residues.

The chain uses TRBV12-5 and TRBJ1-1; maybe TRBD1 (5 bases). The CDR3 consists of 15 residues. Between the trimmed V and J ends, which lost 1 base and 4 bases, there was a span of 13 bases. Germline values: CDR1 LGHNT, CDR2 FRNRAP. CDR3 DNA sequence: TGTGCTAGTGGTTTGGGCAGGGCAGGGCTCACTGAAGCTTTCTTT. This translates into CASGLGRAGLTEAFF. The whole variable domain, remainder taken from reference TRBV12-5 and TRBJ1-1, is DARVTQTPRHKVTEMGQEVTMRCQPILGHNTVFWYRQTMMQGLELLAYFRNRAPLDDSGMPKDRFSAEMPDATLATLKIQPSEPRDSAVYFCASGLGRAGLTEAFFGQGTRLTVV.